This note documents a single T cell receptor (beta chain) sequence. The treatment: randomized to nivolumab then ipilimumab (arm A) or the reverse (arm B). None of the patients previously received DNA-damaging chemotherapy. Live CD3+CD8+ CD19− CD56− cells were sorted from PBMCs. The protocol was immunoSEQ multiplex PCR, while the TCRdb copy is restricted to in-frame clones and leaves out a portion. The sample holds about 2,200 clones, approximately 61% seen once. CDR1 is SGHTA and CDR2 is FQGNSA in the germline V gene. V was shortened by 4 bases and J by 5 bases, with 6 bases between the two germline ends. The CDR3 is made up of 11 amino acids. This entry belongs to a study of sequential checkpoint blockade in melanoma. Study at large: First-line arms were nivolumab then ipilimumab, or the reverse, randomized 1:1. Both treatment sequences were followed by maintenance nivolumab.

The TCR comes from a human patient with melanoma. Some clones in this sample may be carry-over from other donors' samples. The V and J genes are TRBV7-2 and TRBJ2-7; D is undetermined. Material: CD8+ T cells sorted from blood (inferred from file names), obtained from a patient given nivolumab and ipilimumab in sequence. In DNA, the CDR3 is TGTGCCAGCAGCTACCGGGACGAGCAGTACTTC. This encodes CASSYRDEQYF. The full variable domain, in which reference TRBV7-2 and TRBJ2-7 provide the parts outside the CDR3, is GAGVSQSPSNKVTEKGKDVELRCDPISGHTALYWYRQSLGQGLEFLIYFQGNSAPDKSGLPSDRFSAERTGGSVSTLTIQRTQQEDSAVYLCASSYRDEQYFGPGTRLTVT.